The 26 T cell receptor beta chains below all came from one sample that was sequenced in a study of blood T cell repertoires in COVID-19. Measured with immunoSEQ multiplex PCR; TCRdb has only the in-frame clones, and not every one. The sample lists about 330,000 clones; 70% to 90% were seen once. Input material: PBMCs or T cells enriched from blood (not recorded which). Receptors originate from a woman in her twenties or thirties who had recovered from COVID-19.

The genes are TRBV7-9 and TRBJ1-1; D is ambiguous. The CDR3 runs to 11 residues. Germline V gene lookup returns CDR1 SEHNR and CDR2 FQNEAQ (reference sequence). The V and J ends lost 5 bases and 6 bases respectively, with 7 bases between them. Here the CDR3 reads CASSVGPEAFF. The DNA of the CDR3 is TGTGCCAGCAGCGTGGGCCCTGAAGCTTTCTTT.

This clone has just one count. The chain joins TRBV7-2 to TRBJ2-1, with 8 bases fitting TRBD2. In germline, CDR1 is SGHTA, CDR2 FQGNSA. This CDR3 region has 13 residues. V gave up 5 bases and J gave up 15 bases; unmatched junction bases: 12. CDR3 sequence: CASSQAKRLALFF. DNA of the CDR3: TGTGCCAGCAGCCAAGCGAAGAGACTAGCGTTGTTCTTC.

The chain carries TRBV29-1 and TRBJ1-1; 7 bases map to TRBD1. The CDR3 is 14 residues long. V trimming: 5 bases; J trimming: 3 bases; junction bases outside the gene matches: 9. CDR1 is SQVTM, CDR2 ANQGSEA, per germline. CDR3 sequence reads: CSVLRTGRYTEAFF. The CDR3 DNA reads TGCAGCGTTTTAAGGACAGGACGTTACACTGAAGCTTTCTTT.

The chain combines TRBV13 with TRBJ2-1; TRBD2 is a possible D gene (7 bases). Germline values: CDR1 PRHDT, CDR2 FYEKMQ (reference sequence). V dropped 1 base and J dropped 7 bases, with 14 bases sitting between them. CDR3 length: 15 amino acids. Here the CDR3 reads CASSLAGGLGNEQFF. For the CDR3, the DNA is TGTGCCAGCAGCTTAGCCGGGGGGCTGGGAAATGAGCAGTTCTTC.

The genes are TRBV27 and TRBJ1-1; unclear D gene. V was shortened by 6 bases and J by 0 bases, with 8 bases between the two germline ends. The CDR3 has 13 amino acids. The germline gives CDR1 MNHEY, CDR2 SMNVEV (reference sequence). Here the CDR3 DNA reads TGTGCCAGCAGGACAAATTTGAACACTGAAGCTTTCTTT. This sequence encodes CASRTNLNTEAFF.

The CDR3 DNA is TGTGCCAGCAGCCAAGTCGCGACCTACGAGCAGTACTTC. Translation gives CASSQVATYEQYF. V is TRBV14 and J is TRBJ2-7; no clear D. Trimming shortened V by 1 base and J by 2 bases, and 6 bases separated the two germline ends. CDR1 is SGHDN and CDR2 is FVKESK in the germline V gene. The CDR3 has 13 residues.

The rearrangement uses TRBV6-1 and TRBJ2-2; D gene ambiguous. The CDR3 is 14 residues long. With 5 bases removed from V and 4 bases from J, the gap between germline ends came to 11 bases. CDR1 is MNHNS, CDR2 SASEGT, per germline. For the CDR3, the DNA is TGTGCCAGCAGTTATCAGGCTTCCACCGGGGAGCTGTTTTTT. It codes for CASSYQASTGELFF.

The chain carries TRBV6-1 and TRBJ1-1, with 8 bases fitting TRBD1. CDR1 and CDR2 (germline): MNHNS, SASEGT. The junction had 4 bases not matched to a gene; V was cut back by 3 bases and J by 1 base. The CDR3 is 15 residues long. CDR3 coding DNA: TGTGCCAGCAGTGACCTCGGGACAGGGAACACTGAAGCTTTCTTT. Its translation: CASSDLGTGNTEAFF.

This chain links TRBV6-5 with TRBJ1-1, with D tentatively TRBD1 (5 bases). The germline gives CDR1 MNHEY, CDR2 SVGAGI. This CDR3 is 14 amino acids long. The germline V and J ends were trimmed by 6 bases and 1 base, with 12 bases remaining between them. The CDR3 spells CASRLWQGNTEAFF. The CDR3 DNA reads TGTGCCAGCAGGTTATGGCAGGGGAACACTGAAGCTTTCTTT.

The chain has TRBV18 and TRBJ2-7; 10 bases map to TRBD2. V lost 1 base, J lost 0 bases, and 3 bases stayed unmatched. Per the germline V gene, CDR1 is KGHSH and CDR2 is LQKENI. The CDR3 length is 16 residues. CDR3: CASSPLSSGGSYEQYF. Here the CDR3 DNA reads TGTGCCAGCTCACCACTGTCTAGCGGGGGCTCCTACGAGCAGTACTTC.

V and J are TRBV10-2 and TRBJ1-2; D might be TRBD1 (5 bases). Germline CDR1 WSHSY, CDR2 SAAADI. This CDR3 contains 15 residues. V lost 2 bases, J lost 1 base, and 11 bases lay in between. The CDR3 protein is CASSERQTLNYGYTF. The CDR3 region has the DNA TGCGCCAGCAGTGAGAGACAGACCCTTAACTATGGCTACACCTTC.

The chain uses TRBV4-1 and TRBJ1-5; 7 bases fit TRBD1. Looked up from germline, CDR1 is MGHRA and CDR2 is YSYEKL. The CDR3 has 16 residues. J was trimmed by 6 bases and V by 4 bases; bases with no gene match: 12. CDR3 in amino acids: CASSLRDSFDGQPQHF. CDR3 in DNA: TGCGCCAGCAGCCTTAGGGACAGCTTTGACGGTCAGCCCCAGCATTTT.

V is TRBV14 and J is TRBJ2-3, with D unresolved. This CDR3 is built from 13 residues. CDR1 and CDR2 from the germline V gene are SGHDN and FVKESK. V lost 2 bases and J 2 bases, leaving 5 bases between the germline ends. In nucleotides, the CDR3 is TGTGCCAGCAGCCAACCTACCACAGATACGCAGTATTTT. Translated: CASSQPTTDTQYF.

The chain uses TRBV19 and TRBJ1-5; D gene uncertain. This CDR3 spans 15 amino acids. Germline loops: CDR1 LNHDA, CDR2 SQIVND (reference sequence). Trimming left V 5 bases short and J 0 bases short, with 11 bases between. In DNA, the CDR3 is TGTGCCAGTAGTTCCCGACACAATAGCAATCAGCCCCAGCATTTT. Protein product: CASSSRHNSNQPQHF. Full variable domain (rest looked up from reference TRBV19 and TRBJ1-5): DGGITQSPKYLFRKEGQNVTLSCEQNLNHDAMYWYRQDPGQGLRLIYYSQIVNDFQKGDIAEGYSVSREKKESFPLTVTSAQKNPTAFYLCASSSRHNSNQPQHFGDGTRLSIL.

The genes are TRBV20-1 and TRBJ2-5, with D unresolved. Germline V CDR1 and CDR2: DFQATT, SNEGSKA (reference sequence). V was clipped by 6 bases and J by 5 bases, with 13 bases between them. This CDR3 region has 12 residues. CDR3 sequence reads: CSASYHGETQYF. The DNA of the CDR3 is TGCAGTGCCAGTTACCACGGGGAGACCCAGTACTTC.

CDR3 sequence (DNA): TGTGCCTGTACTACAGGGTTCGACCAGCCCCAGCATTTT. Translation gives CACTTGFDQPQHF. This rearrangement joins TRBV30 to TRBJ1-5, with D possibly TRBD1 on 6 matching bases. The CDR3 is 13 residues long. From germline, CDR1 is GTSNPN and CDR2 SVGIG (reference sequence). Trimming left V 6 bases short and J 7 bases short, with 16 bases between. Full variable domain (missing parts from reference TRBV30 and TRBJ1-5): SQTIHQWPATLVQPVGSPLSLECTVEGTSNPNLYWYRQAAGRGLQLLFYSVGIGQISSEVPQNLSASRPQDRQFILSSKKLLLSDSGFYLCACTTGFDQPQHFGDGTRLSIL.

This chain connects TRBV11-3 to TRBJ1-1; the match to TRBD1 covers 7 bases. CDR1 and CDR2 (germline): SGHNT, YENEEA. The CDR3 is made up of 13 amino acids. V shed 4 bases, J shed 3 bases, and the junction held 2 bases outside the gene matches. CDR3: CASSSTGDTEAFF. In DNA form, the CDR3 reads TGTGCCAGCAGCTCTACAGGGGACACTGAAGCTTTCTTT.

This sequence joins TRBV30 and TRBJ1-2; the D gene is possibly TRBD1 (6 bases). V was pared by 3 bases and J by 8 bases, with 13 bases between. The germline V gene encodes CDR1 GTSNPN and CDR2 SVGIG (reference sequence). There are 12 residues in the CDR3. The CDR3 sequence: CAWRGGQNGYTF. The CDR3 DNA reads TGTGCCTGGAGAGGAGGACAGAACGGCTACACCTTC. The complete variable domain, with remaining parts taken from reference TRBV30 and TRBJ1-2, reads SQTIHQWPATLVQPVGSPLSLECTVEGTSNPNLYWYRQAAGRGLQLLFYSVGIGQISSEVPQNLSASRPQDRQFILSSKKLLLSDSGFYLCAWRGGQNGYTFGSGTRLTVV.

This clone has only a few counts. V is TRBV5-1 and J is TRBJ1-1; D not resolved. Trimming cost V 0 bases and J 3 bases, with 3 bases left between them. CDR3 length equals 12 residues. Germline CDR1 reads SGHRS; CDR2 reads YFSETQ. CDR3 bases: TGCGCCAGCAGCTTGGCGGACACTGAAGCTTTCTTT. This gives the protein CASSLADTEAFF.

The chain links TRBV9 to TRBJ1-2; 10 nucleotides align to TRBD1. The CDR3 extends over 16 amino acids. CDR1 is SGDLS, CDR2 YYNGEE, per germline. Trimming took 4 bases from V and 7 from J; bases not matched to a gene: 13. The CDR3 region is CASSPEGDRGRGGYTF. For the CDR3, the DNA is TGTGCCAGCAGCCCAGAGGGCGACAGGGGGCGCGGTGGCTACACCTTC.

This sequence joins TRBV5-8 and TRBJ2-3; tentative D call: TRBD1 (6 bases). The CDR3 runs to 16 residues. In germline, CDR1 is SGHTS, CDR2 YDEGEE. Trimming cost V 3 bases and J 0 bases, with 14 bases left between them. Written as DNA, the CDR3 is TGTGCCAGCAGCTCCCAGGGGCGGACTAGCACAGATACGCAGTATTTT. This sequence encodes CASSSQGRTSTDTQYF.

CDR3 loop: CASTHPGSETQYF. Here the CDR3 DNA reads TGTGCCAGCACCCATCCCGGGTCGGAGACCCAGTACTTC. The rearrangement links TRBV6-1 to TRBJ2-5; D not certain. There are 13 residues in the CDR3. Trimming pared 7 bases from V and 5 bases from J, leaving 14 bases between. The germline V gene has CDR1 MNHNS and CDR2 SASEGT.

This clone appeared a single time. CDR3 in DNA: TGTGCCAGCAATCCGGGACAGGGGGCGGGTGGCTACACCTTC. As protein: CASNPGQGAGGYTF. V is TRBV6-5 and J is TRBJ1-2; 12 bases map to TRBD1. This CDR3 has 14 residues. CDR1 MNHEY and CDR2 SVGAGI come from the germline V gene. V lost 7 bases and J lost 7; bases outside the gene matches: 7.

V and J are TRBV30 and TRBJ1-6; D uncertain. V shed 3 bases and J shed 5 bases, with 14 bases lying between them. There are 15 residues in the CDR3. Per germline, CDR1 GTSNPN and CDR2 SVGIG (reference sequence). In DNA, the CDR3 is TGTGCCTGGAGCCGAGGTGGTGGCCATAATTCACCCCTCCACTTT. Translation gives CAWSRGGGHNSPLHF.

The chain combines TRBV2 with TRBJ1-2, with D unresolved. There are 15 residues in the CDR3. Between the trimmed V and J ends, which lost 10 bases and 2 bases, there was a span of 20 bases. Germline-derived CDR1 and CDR2 are SNHLY and FYNNEI. The CDR3 here is CANTSGPGGNYGYTF. CDR3 DNA sequence: TGTGCCAACACGTCCGGCCCGGGAGGAAACTATGGCTACACCTTC.

V gene TRBV9 combines with J gene TRBJ1-1, with D hard to call. V lost 0 bases and J lost 0, with 9 bases in between. CDR1 is SGDLS, CDR2 YYNGEE, per germline. This CDR3 comprises 15 residues. The DNA for the CDR3 is TGTGCCAGCAGCGTAGATCACGGGATGAACACTGAAGCTTTCTTT. This translates into CASSVDHGMNTEAFF.